The rows below give T cell receptor beta chains drawn from one sample of a study of shared clonotypes between healthy human individuals. The method was immunoSEQ multiplex PCR; TCRdb's version includes in-frame clones alone and lacks a portion of them. The table shows 1.5 million to 1.9 million clones, with 95% to 99% occurring only once. Sequenced sample: naive CD4+ T cells sorted from blood. These receptors were taken from a man younger than 40 in good health. Both conserved end residues are trimmed from each CDR3. The D gene is left open where the match is weak.

d_call | j_call | v_call | cdr3_aa
NA | TRBJ1-5 | TRBV2 | ASRLTPGNQPQH
NA | TRBJ1-3 | TRBV7-8 | ASSLNVGGSGNTIY
NA | TRBJ1-1 | TRBV9 | ASSVGWGAEAF
TRBD1 | TRBJ2-2 | TRBV14 | ASSRTGVPTGELF
NA | TRBJ1-2 | TRBV6-5 | ASRRGEYGYT
NA | TRBJ2-7 | TRBV10-3 | AISGSGGLLREQY
NA | TRBJ2-7 | TRBV28 | ASSLYSSYEQY
NA | TRBJ2-3 | TRBV9 | ASSDERGTDTQY
TRBD1 | TRBJ1-2 | TRBV7-9 | ATLRTGGNEYYGYT
NA | TRBJ1-1 | TRBV19 | ASRGGPGGTNTEAF
NA | TRBJ2-5 | TRBV11-3 | ASSYRERETQY
NA | TRBJ1-5 | TRBV5-1 | ASSLNPSGRDAQPQH
NA | TRBJ1-2 | TRBV7-2 | ASSLDGRVYGYT
TRBD1 | TRBJ2-7 | TRBV5-1 | ASSLRGTGAYEQY
NA | TRBJ1-1 | TRBV7-2 | ASSRRQGGYEAF
NA | TRBJ2-1 | TRBV11-2 | ASSLGDGMVQF
TRBD1 | TRBJ2-7 | TRBV19 | ASSRTGAEQY
TRBD1 | TRBJ1-2 | TRBV19 | ASSIGQERWRLYGYT
NA | TRBJ2-5 | TRBV7-2 | ASSSDVQGKTQY
NA | TRBJ2-7 | TRBV18 | ASSPRETYEQY
NA | TRBJ1-4 | TRBV18 | ASSSGKGEKLF
NA | TRBJ1-5 | TRBV2 | ASSRRAGADQPQH
TRBD2 | TRBJ2-7 | TRBV7-8 | ASSLVAGGRGEQY
TRBD2 | TRBJ2-1 | TRBV27 | ASSLWTSALMGLRNEQF
TRBD2 | TRBJ2-5 | TRBV7-9 | ASSRLAGGPQETQY
NA | TRBJ1-4 | TRBV11-3 | ASTFDRGDEKLF
NA | TRBJ1-2 | TRBV7-2 | ASSWKRTGTHYGYT
NA | TRBJ2-2 | TRBV18 | ASSPTAGANTGELF
NA | TRBJ1-5 | TRBV5-8 | ASSLAGSENQPQH
NA | TRBJ2-3 | TRBV6-1 | ASSEAMGGDTQY
NA | TRBJ2-3 | TRBV4-3 | ASSQAHTDTQY
TRBD1 | TRBJ1-2 | TRBV5-1 | ASGTDRVGYT
NA | TRBJ2-2 | TRBV5-1 | ASSLVGGELF
NA | TRBJ1-4 | TRBV7-9 | ASSPGGEKLF
TRBD1 | TRBJ1-1 | TRBV5-1 | ASRTQGANTEAF
NA | TRBJ2-3 | TRBV19 | ASSIGWGTQY
NA | TRBJ2-6 | TRBV5-6 | ASSLLFGTGANVLT
TRBD2 | TRBJ2-7 | TRBV11-2 | ASSARGGLAGFEQY
NA | TRBJ2-7 | TRBV19 | ASSSGRAYEQY
TRBD2 | TRBJ2-7 | TRBV7-6 | ASSLSAGAGGANRVEQY
NA | TRBJ2-6 | TRBV15 | ATSSRGAGANVLT
TRBD1 | TRBJ1-2 | TRBV7-9 | ASSPPGQGVGGYT
TRBD1 | TRBJ1-2 | TRBV15 | ATSSPDRAGYT
NA | TRBJ2-7 | TRBV27 | ASMRRDPRDEQY
TRBD2 | TRBJ2-3 | TRBV19 | ASTLGTSGSLTDTQY
TRBD1 | TRBJ1-2 | TRBV28 | ASSTDRSPNYGYT
TRBD2 | TRBJ2-5 | TRBV6-1 | ASSGGTSGSQETQY
NA | TRBJ1-1 | TRBV9 | ASSVDPGTMNTEAF
TRBD2 | TRBJ2-1 | TRBV5-1 | ASSGTDRGAGLAGVRAIEF
NA | TRBJ2-7 | TRBV11-2 | ASRPPGVPYEQY
NA | TRBJ2-7 | TRBV28 | ASSTPTGYEQY
TRBD1 | TRBJ1-4 | TRBV5-4 | ASSSQGAGEKLF
NA | TRBJ2-1 | TRBV28 | ASSLLSEGPNAF